This T cell receptor beta chain was retrieved from a study of monozygotic twins with inflammatory bowel disease. Investigators pulled total RNA out of whole blood and did not sort T cells. UMIs containing a 6-nucleotide sample barcode were added via template switching. TCRdb processed the 5' RACE reads again and assigns one entry to each CDR3 protein, with no DNA. This table holds approximately 400,000 distinct CDR3 sequences. CDR1 is SEHNR, CDR2 FQNEAQ, per germline (reference sequence). The CDR3 is made up of 15 amino acids. This rearrangement joins TRBV7-9 to TRBJ2-7. The TCR sequence derives from a human donor with ulcerative colitis or Crohn's disease, or a healthy co-twin of an affected twin (not recorded which). The sequenced sample consisted of blood. CDR3 region: CASSPTPSHSYEQYF.